Below, 14 T cell receptor beta chains from the same sample are listed, as sequenced in a study of T cells in Graves' hyperthyroidism and ophthalmopathy. RNA transcripts yielded amplified TCR beta CDR3 regions. Researchers ran a first-round RT-PCR on the TCR CDR3 using the HTBI primer set. Using its own MiXCR run on the multiplex PCR reads, TCRdb lists one record per CDR3 protein. Seen here are hundreds of thousands of distinct CDR3 sequences, less than 45% observed once, and the top ten hold more than 7%. The sequenced sample was peripheral blood or thyroid tissue (not recorded which). The receptors originated from an adult man with Graves' disease, either hyperthyroidism or ophthalmopathy (not recorded which).

V and J are TRBV12-3 or TRBV12-4 and TRBJ1-6; D may be TRBD1 (5 bases). V was pared by 4 bases and J by 9 bases, with 13 bases between. The CDR3 is made up of 14 amino acids. The CDR3 DNA sequence: TGTGCCAGCAGTTCCCGACAGCATAGTTCACCCCTCCACTTT. Its translation: CASSSRQHSSPLHF.

This clonotype was counted ten times or more. This rearrangement joins TRBV24-1 to TRBJ2-7, with 7 bases identical to TRBD1. From germline, CDR1 is KGHDR and CDR2 SFDVKD. Trimming took 4 bases from V and 2 from J; bases not matched to a gene: 4. This CDR3 spans 14 amino acids. The CDR3 here is CATSEWDSPYEQYF. In DNA form, the CDR3 reads TGTGCCACCAGTGAATGGGACAGCCCCTACGAGCAGTACTTC.

Ten or more counts support this clonotype. V gene TRBV5-1 combines with J gene TRBJ1-4; the D gene is possibly TRBD1 (5 bases). The length of the CDR3 is 14 residues. V was shortened by 1 base and J by 5 bases, with 9 bases between the two germline ends. The germline CDR1 and CDR2 sequences are SGHRS and YFSETQ. This CDR3 reads CASSLTTGNEKLFF. The DNA for the CDR3 is TGCGCCAGCAGCTTGACCACAGGAAATGAAAAACTGTTTTTT.

V and J are TRBV29-1 and TRBJ1-1, with D uncertain. This CDR3 is 13 amino acids long. From germline, CDR1 is SQVTM and CDR2 ANQGSEA. V dropped 5 bases and J dropped 1 base, with 11 bases sitting between them. The CDR3 region has the DNA TGCAGCGTTCTTGGGTGGGCGAACACTGAAGCTTTCTTT. It yields the protein CSVLGWANTEAFF.

The chain links TRBV7-2 to TRBJ2-7, with 8 bases that match TRBD2. Trimming removed 6 bases from V and 6 bases from J; junction bases left unmatched: 13. Germline V lookup: CDR1 SGHTA, CDR2 FQGNSA. This CDR3 is 15 amino acids long. In DNA form, the CDR3 reads TGTGCCAGCAGTGAAGACGGGGGGGATGCCTCCGAGCAGTACTTC. Protein sequence: CASSEDGGDASEQYF.

This clonotype was recorded many times. The chain uses TRBV29-1 and TRBJ2-5; D possibly matches TRBD1 or TRBD2 (5 bases each). Between the trimmed V and J ends, which lost 7 bases and 3 bases, there was a span of 15 bases. The CDR3 consists of 13 residues. The germline CDR1 and CDR2 sequences are SQVTM and ANQGSEA. This CDR3 reads CSAQTGTKETQYF. Written as DNA, the CDR3 is TGCAGCGCCCAAACCGGGACCAAAGAGACCCAGTACTTC.

The V gene is TRBV20-1, the J gene TRBJ2-5, with TRBD1 as a possible D gene (6 bases). Germline V gene data show CDR1 as DFQATT and CDR2 as SNEGSKA (reference sequence). This CDR3 comprises 15 residues. V was shortened by 3 bases and J by 4 bases, with 18 bases between the two germline ends. CDR3 in DNA: TGCAGTGCTAGGGACACTGGGGGCTCGGGAGAGACCCAGTACTTC. Protein product: CSARDTGGSGETQYF.

V is TRBV5-1 and J is TRBJ1-6, with 9 bases lining up with TRBD1. Germline V gene lookup returns CDR1 SGHRS and CDR2 YFSETQ. Germline trimming cut 0 bases from V and 9 bases from J; bases unmatched to any gene: 4. The CDR3 contains 15 residues. CDR3 nucleotides: TGCGCCAGCAGCTTGGACACAGGGGGCGGTTCACCCCTCCACTTT. It is translated as CASSLDTGGGSPLHF.

At least ten counts were recorded for this clonotype. The gene calls are TRBV7-9 and TRBJ1-6, with 7 nucleotides matching TRBD1. Trimming removed 7 bases from V and 5 bases from J; junction bases left unmatched: 5. The CDR3 runs to 14 residues. Germline loops: CDR1 SEHNR, CDR2 FQNEAQ (reference sequence). CDR3 DNA sequence: TGTGCCAGCATCGAGGGGGCGCATAATTCACCCCTCCACTTT. This encodes CASIEGAHNSPLHF.

This clonotype was seen ten or more times. The V call is TRBV7-9, the J call TRBJ1-1; D is perhaps TRBD1 (6 bases). Trimming stripped 5 bases from V and 0 bases from J, with 13 bases between. The CDR3 totals 15 residues. CDR1 SEHNR and CDR2 FQNEAQ come from the germline V gene (reference sequence). The CDR3 loop reads CASSPWTVMNTEAFF. DNA of the CDR3: TGTGCCAGCAGCCCCTGGACAGTAATGAACACTGAAGCTTTCTTT.

In its sample, this clonotype was seen a few times. The chain has TRBV15 and TRBJ2-2, with 10 bases lining up with TRBD1. There are 18 residues in the CDR3. The ends lost 0 bases at V and 2 bases at J; junction bases unmatched: 6. Germline V gives CDR1 LNHNV, CDR2 YYDKDF (reference sequence). The CDR3 DNA is TGTGCCACCAGCAGAGAGTTTGGGGACAGGGGAAACACCGGGGAGCTGTTTTTT. Translating it yields CATSREFGDRGNTGELFF.

The rearrangement links TRBV7-9 to TRBJ1-2; a weak D match, TRBD1 (5 bases). The CDR3 covers 16 residues. In germline, CDR1 is SEHNR, CDR2 FQNEAQ (reference sequence). Trimming stripped 5 bases from V and 7 bases from J, with 23 bases between. The CDR3 region is CASSETDGGGRSGYTF. The CDR3 DNA follows: TGTGCCAGCAGCGAAACCGACGGGGGAGGGAGAAGTGGCTACACCTTC.

This clonotype showed up just a few times. The rearrangement uses TRBV11-2 and TRBJ1-3, with D perhaps matching TRBD1 (5 bases). This CDR3 is 15 amino acids long. Germline V gives CDR1 SGHAT, CDR2 FQNNGV. Trimming pared 5 bases from V and 0 bases from J, leaving 11 bases between. The CDR3 reads CASSPDSYSGNTIYF. The CDR3 bases are TGTGCCAGCAGCCCAGACAGCTACTCTGGAAACACCATATATTTT.

A few counts support this clonotype. The chain has TRBV6-6 and TRBJ1-2; D is possibly TRBD1 (5 bases). In germline, CDR1 is MNHNY, CDR2 SVGAGI (reference sequence). This CDR3 comprises 13 residues. V dropped 5 bases and J dropped 8 bases, with 15 bases sitting between them. Here the CDR3 reads CASSNRGAGGYTF. For the CDR3, the DNA is TGTGCCAGCAGTAACCGGGGCGCGGGGGGCTACACCTTC.